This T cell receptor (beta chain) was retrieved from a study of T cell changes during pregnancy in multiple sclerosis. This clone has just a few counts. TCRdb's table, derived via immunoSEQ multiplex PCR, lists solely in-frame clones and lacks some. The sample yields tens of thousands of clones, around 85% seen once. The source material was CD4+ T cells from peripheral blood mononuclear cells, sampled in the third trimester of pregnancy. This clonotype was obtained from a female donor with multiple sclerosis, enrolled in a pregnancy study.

The chain's CDR3 is CASTPGTTPSEQFF. CDR3 nucleotide sequence: TGCGCCAGCACCCCAGGGACTACGCCGTCGGAGCAGTTCTTC. V usage is TRBV10-1 and J usage is TRBJ2-1, with 7 bases identical to TRBD2. The CDR3 loop spans 14 amino acids. V lost 7 bases and J lost 10; bases outside the gene matches: 13. The germline V gene has CDR1 WNHNN and CDR2 SYGVQD (reference sequence).